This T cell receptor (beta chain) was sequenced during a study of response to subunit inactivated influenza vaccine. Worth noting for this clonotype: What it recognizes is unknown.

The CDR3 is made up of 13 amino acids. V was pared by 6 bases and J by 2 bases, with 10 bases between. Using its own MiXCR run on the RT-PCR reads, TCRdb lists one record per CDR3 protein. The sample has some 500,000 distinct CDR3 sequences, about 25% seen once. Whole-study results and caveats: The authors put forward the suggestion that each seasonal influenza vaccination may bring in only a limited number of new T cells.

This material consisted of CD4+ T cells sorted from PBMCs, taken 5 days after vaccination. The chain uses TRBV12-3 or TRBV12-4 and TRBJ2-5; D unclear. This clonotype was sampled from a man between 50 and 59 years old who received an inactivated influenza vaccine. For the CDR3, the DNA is TGTGCCAGCAGCCTCATGGGACAAGAGACCCAGTACTTC. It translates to CASSLMGQETQYF.